Following are 18 T cell receptor beta chains from one sample sequenced in a study of shared clonotypes between healthy human individuals (dated by TCRdb to about 2020). Libraries came from the immunoSEQ multiplex PCR assay. This immuneACCESS table, as held by TCRdb, lists in-frame sequences with V and J called but not all clones. Of the missing ones, under half trace to an unresolved V gene in checked studies; the others have no known cause. In all, the sample holds 2 million to 2.5 million clones, and approximately 94% of those were seen once. The ten largest clones represent 0.1% to 0.15% of the sample. The specimen sequenced was naive CD4+ T cells sorted from blood. Reading the label with the study, this specimen's cell subset or site is: CD45RA+ positively selected. These receptors were collected from a man younger than 35 in good health.

V usage is TRBV20-1 and J usage is TRBJ2-1, with D maybe TRBD2 (5 bases). Trimming removed 3 bases from V and 10 bases from J, with 10 bases in between. Germline loops: CDR1 DFQATT, CDR2 SNEGSKA (reference sequence). This CDR3 has 11 residues. The CDR3 nucleotides are TGCAGTGCTAGCGAGGGAGCGGAGCAGTTCTTC. Amino acid sequence: CSASEGAEQFF.

The V and J genes are TRBV11-2 and TRBJ2-1; D is perhaps TRBD2 (6 bases). Germline CDR1 reads SGHAT; CDR2 reads FQNNGV. This CDR3 region has 15 residues. The germline V and J ends were trimmed by 3 bases and 6 bases, with 15 bases remaining between them. CDR3 DNA: TGTGCCAGCAGCTTCGGGCTAGCGCCCATCAATGAGCAGTTCTTC. It specifies CASSFGLAPINEQFF.

This chain joins TRBV7-2 and TRBJ2-1; no reliable D call. This CDR3 contains 15 residues. V was shortened by 2 bases and J by 0 bases, with 8 bases between the two germline ends. Germline CDR1 SGHTA, CDR2 FQGNSA. CDR3 in amino acids: CASSLSLSSYNEQFF. The CDR3 DNA reads TGTGCCAGCAGCTTAAGCCTGAGCTCCTACAATGAGCAGTTCTTC.

The chain's CDR3 is CSVEEGSNTGELFF. CDR3 sequence (DNA): TGCAGCGTTGAAGAGGGGTCAAACACCGGGGAGCTGTTTTTT. The rearrangement joins TRBV29-1 to TRBJ2-2; no firm D call. With 0 bases removed from V and 2 bases from J, the gap between germline ends came to 7 bases. The CDR3 extends over 14 amino acids. Germline values: CDR1 SQVTM, CDR2 ANQGSEA.

The rearrangement links TRBV5-4 to TRBJ1-2, with D uncertain. Germline V gene sequence: CDR1 SGHNT, CDR2 YYREEE (reference sequence). The CDR3 is 15 amino acids. V was shortened by 4 bases and J by 3 bases, with 16 bases between the two germline ends. The CDR3 is CASSEKGRLDYGYTF. The CDR3, as DNA: TGTGCCAGCAGCGAAAAGGGAAGGCTGGACTATGGCTACACCTTC.

V usage is TRBV5-4 and J usage is TRBJ1-2; 8 positions match TRBD1. Germline lookup yields CDR1 SGHNT and CDR2 YYREEE (reference sequence). This CDR3 has 14 amino acids. V was pared by 5 bases and J by 4 bases, with 7 bases of the junction left unmatched. This chain's CDR3 is CASSRDRGPYGYTF. Here the CDR3 DNA reads TGTGCCAGCAGTCGTGACAGGGGCCCCTATGGCTACACCTTC. Combining the CDR3 with reference TRBV5-4 and TRBJ1-2 gives the whole variable domain ETGVTQSPTHLIKTRGQQVTLRCSSQSGHNTVSWYQQALGQGPQFIFQYYREEENGRGNFPPRFSGLQFPNYSSELNVNALELDDSALYLCASSRDRGPYGYTFGSGTRLTVV.

The chain uses TRBV7-2 and TRBJ1-2; D might be TRBD1 (5 bases). Trimming left V 1 base short and J 6 bases short, with 15 bases between. Per germline, CDR1 SGHTA and CDR2 FQGNSA. The CDR3 contains 15 residues. The CDR3 DNA reads as TGTGCCAGCAGCTTAGGTCCGCAGGGTAGCAATGGCTACACCTTC. This translates into CASSLGPQGSNGYTF.

V usage is TRBV5-1 and J usage is TRBJ2-1, with 14 bases aligning to TRBD2. The CDR3 totals 18 residues. J was trimmed by 0 bases and V by 3 bases; bases with no gene match: 5. The germline V gene encodes CDR1 SGHRS and CDR2 YFSETQ. DNA of the CDR3: TGCGCCAGCAGCTGGACTAGCGGGAGGTCCTTCTCCTACAATGAGCAGTTCTTC. Translating it yields CASSWTSGRSFSYNEQFF.

J is TRBJ1-5 and V is TRBV21-1; whether TRBD1, the table's D call, matches the DNA was not checked. TRBV21-1 constitutes a pseudogene. The CDR3 totals 18 residues. This chain's CDR3 is CASSAPCQGWIGNQPQHF. The CDR3 nucleotides read TGTGCCAGCAGCGCCCCCTGTCAGGGGTGGATCGGCAATCAGCCCCAGCATTTT.

The chain couples TRBV6-5 to TRBJ1-3; D call uncertain. Germline CDR1 and CDR2: MNHEY and SVGAGI. The CDR3 totals 16 residues. Between the trimmed V and J ends, which lost 0 bases and 0 bases, there was a span of 9 bases. The CDR3 here is CASSYSMWVSGNTIYF. The CDR3, as DNA: TGTGCCAGCAGTTACTCGATGTGGGTCTCTGGAAACACCATATATTTT.

This chain links TRBV28 with TRBJ1-4; D unclear. Trimming took off 5 bases at V and 4 bases at J, with 17 bases between the two ends. Germline V lookup: CDR1 MDHEN, CDR2 SYDVKM. The CDR3 sequence is 16 residues long. The CDR3, as DNA: TGTGCCAGCAGTACTACCGCATCCACATTTAATGAAAAACTGTTTTTT. Translated, it gives CASSTTASTFNEKLFF.

The V call is TRBV28, the J call TRBJ1-2, with 7 bases identical to TRBD1. The CDR3 spans 13 residues. The trim removed 10 bases at V and 6 bases at J, leaving 11 bases unmatched. Germline V gives CDR1 MDHEN, CDR2 SYDVKM. CDR3 in amino acids: CAILTGSLHGYTF. The CDR3 nucleotides read TGTGCCATCCTGACAGGGTCCCTCCATGGCTACACCTTC.

This chain uses TRBV30 with TRBJ1-6, with no clear D. CDR3 length equals 15 residues. Per germline, CDR1 GTSNPN and CDR2 SVGIG (reference sequence). Trimming took 4 bases from V and 6 from J, leaving 16 bases between them. This CDR3 reads CAWNSRAGGNSPLHF. CDR3 bases: TGTGCCTGGAATTCTAGGGCAGGAGGTAATTCACCCCTCCACTTT.

This clone was recorded once. The chain combines TRBV30 with TRBJ2-1; D is undetermined. Germline CDR1 and CDR2: GTSNPN and SVGIG (reference sequence). Deletions cut 2 bases from V and 7 bases from J, with 6 bases between. The CDR3 loop spans 11 amino acids. The CDR3 loop reads CAWSNVNEQFF. The DNA of the CDR3 is TGTGCCTGGAGTAATGTGAATGAGCAGTTCTTC. The full variable domain, in which reference TRBV30 and TRBJ2-1 provide the parts outside the CDR3, is SQTIHQWPATLVQPVGSPLSLECTVEGTSNPNLYWYRQAAGRGLQLLFYSVGIGQISSEVPQNLSASRPQDRQFILSSKKLLLSDSGFYLCAWSNVNEQFFGPGTRLTVL.

The chain has TRBV7-9 and TRBJ1-3; TRBD1 agrees at 7 bases. The J segment lost 4 bases and the V segment lost 5 bases, leaving 11 bases of the junction unmatched. Per germline, CDR1 SEHNR and CDR2 FQNEAQ (reference sequence). The CDR3 consists of 16 residues. This chain's CDR3 is CASSLPGQAAGNTIYF. The CDR3, as DNA: TGTGCCAGCAGCCTCCCCGGACAGGCGGCGGGAAACACCATATATTTT.

The J gene is TRBJ2-6, the V gene TRBV12-5; D is uncertain. Germline assignment: CDR1 LGHNT and CDR2 FRNRAP. Trimming took off 7 bases at V and 0 bases at J, with 4 bases between the two ends. This CDR3 spans 13 amino acids. CDR3: CASASSGANVLTF. The DNA of the CDR3 is TGTGCTAGTGCCTCCTCTGGGGCCAACGTCCTGACTTTC.

The J gene is TRBJ1-4, the V gene TRBV6-1; maybe TRBD1 (5 bases). The CDR3 sequence is 12 residues long. CDR1 MNHNS and CDR2 SASEGT come from the germline V gene. V was clipped by 10 bases and J by 3 bases, with 9 bases between them. CDR3 DNA: TGTGCCACAACGGGACCTAATGAAAAACTGTTTTTT. It is translated as CATTGPNEKLFF.

The chain is built from TRBV6-6 and TRBJ2-7; D uncertain. This CDR3 is built from 11 residues. The V gene's germline CDR1 is MNHNY and CDR2 SVGAGI (reference sequence). V lost 5 bases to trimming and J lost 5 bases, with 7 bases between them. CDR3 protein: CASSVQNEQYF. CDR3 coding DNA: TGTGCCAGCAGTGTACAGAACGAGCAGTACTTC.